This TCR beta chain is drawn from a study of blood T cell repertoires in COVID-19. The CDR3 totals 14 residues. Deletions cut 0 bases from V and 4 bases from J, with 9 bases between. Germline loops: CDR1 LNHNV, CDR2 YYDKDF (reference sequence). TCRdb's table, derived via immunoSEQ multiplex PCR, lists solely in-frame clones and lacks some. The sample includes about 68,000 clones, over 75% of them seen just once. Sequenced sample: peripheral blood. The V gene is TRBV15, the J gene TRBJ2-5; D might be TRBD1 (5 bases). This sequence originates from a man aged 45-65 years with acute or convalescent COVID-19. CDR3 amino acids: CATSRDGQGETQYF. CDR3 bases: TGTGCCACCAGCAGAGACGGGCAGGGAGAGACCCAGTACTTC.